This record covers a single TCR beta chain. Its specificity is not known. Looked up from germline, CDR1 is SEHNR and CDR2 is FQNEAQ (reference sequence). CDR3 length: 17 residues. V dropped 1 base and J dropped 7; count of bases not matched to a gene: 9. Assay used: immunoSEQ multiplex PCR; TCRdb lists only in-frame clones, some missing. The repertoire holds around 2,000,000 clones, with over 85% as singletons. This sample was taken from a study of shared clonotypes between healthy human individuals. Across the study: Three men and two women, aged 18 to 49, were donors. Each donor had three CD4 naive, three CD4 memory, two CD8 naive and one CD8 memory plate. Study-level results: It was the few donors that limited the genetic and exposure-history diversity represented.

CD45RO-negative, CCR7-positively selected cells formed the naive CD8 fraction, excluding terminally differentiated effector memory CD45RA+ cells. J is TRBJ2-1 and V is TRBV7-9, with 11 bases that match TRBD2. Sequenced input: naive CD8+ T cells sorted from blood. This receptor was obtained from a young man in good health. DNA of the CDR3: TGTGCCAGCAGCTTAGGAGAGAGACTAGCGGGGTGGAATGAGCAGTTCTTC. Amino acid sequence: CASSLGERLAGWNEQFF. Full variable domain (rest looked up from reference TRBV7-9 and TRBJ2-1): DTGVSQNPRHKITKRGQNVTFRCDPISEHNRLYWYRQTLGQGPEFLTYFQNEAQLEKSRLLSDRFSAERPKGSFSTLEIQRTEQGDSAMYLCASSLGERLAGWNEQFFGPGTRLTVL.